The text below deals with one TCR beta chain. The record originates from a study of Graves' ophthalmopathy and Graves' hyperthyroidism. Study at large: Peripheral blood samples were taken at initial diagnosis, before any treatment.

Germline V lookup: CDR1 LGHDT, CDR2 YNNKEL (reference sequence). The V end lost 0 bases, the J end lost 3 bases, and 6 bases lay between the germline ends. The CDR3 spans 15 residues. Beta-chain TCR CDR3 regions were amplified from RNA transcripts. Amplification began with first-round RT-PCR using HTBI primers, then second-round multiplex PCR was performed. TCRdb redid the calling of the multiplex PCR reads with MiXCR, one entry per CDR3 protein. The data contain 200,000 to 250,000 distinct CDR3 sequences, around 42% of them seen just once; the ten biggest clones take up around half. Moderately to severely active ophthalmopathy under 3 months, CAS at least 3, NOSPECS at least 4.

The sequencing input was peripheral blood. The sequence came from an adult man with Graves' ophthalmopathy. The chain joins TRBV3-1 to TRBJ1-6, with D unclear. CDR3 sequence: CASSQDGVYNSPLHF. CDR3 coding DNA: TGTGCCAGCAGCCAAGACGGGGTCTATAATTCACCCCTCCACTTT.